The rows below give T cell receptor beta chains drawn from one sample of a study of beta chain features in type 1 diabetes. Repertoires were generated with immunoSEQ multiplex PCR, while TCRdb's copy carries only in-frame clones and drops some. In the table there are 200,000 to 300,000 clones, roughly 14% of which are singletons. The material sequenced was naive CD4+ T cells from blood. Receptors were obtained from a man aged 30 to 39 with type 1 diabetes. Both conserved end residues are part of each CDR3. The order of the fields is J gene, V gene, CDR3 length, clone size, D gene, CDR3 protein, CDR3 DNA. A D gene is named only where the DNA matches it firmly. Expanded clones get a size class; other rows say once, few or many, or leave the size out.

TRBJ2-7 | TRBV18 | 15 | . | . | CASSPYRQDSYEQYF | TGTGCCAGCTCACCATACCGACAGGACTCCTACGAGCAGTACTTC
TRBJ2-5 | TRBV4-1 | 15 | . | . | CASSQAPGVQETQYF | TGCGCCAGCAGCCAAGCCCCCGGGGTCCAAGAGACCCAGTACTTC
TRBJ2-3 | TRBV11-3 | 16 | few | TRBD2 | CASSSGLAGATDTQYF | TGTGCCAGCAGCTCCGGACTAGCGGGGGCCACAGATACGCAGTATTTT
TRBJ1-2 | TRBV4-1 | 15 | once | . | CASSQVGGVDYGYTF | TGCGCCAGCAGCCAAGTAGGCGGGGTAGACTATGGCTACACCTTC
TRBJ2-4 | TRBV30 | 12 | few | . | CAWTADRNIQYF | TGTGCCTGGACCGCGGACAGAAACATTCAGTACTTC
TRBJ2-3 | TRBV10-3 | 15 | . | . | CAISVGQGGPDTQYF | TGTGCCATCAGTGTTGGGCAGGGCGGTCCAGATACGCAGTATTTT
TRBJ1-1 | TRBV6-5 | 15 | . | . | CASSLTGLGNTEAFF | TGTGCCAGCAGCCTGACAGGTTTGGGGAACACTGAAGCTTTCTTT
TRBJ2-7 | TRBV6-1 | 17 | few | . | CASSDLNGREGSHEQYF | TGTGCCAGCAGTGACCTGAATGGCAGGGAAGGGTCCCACGAGCAGTACTTC
TRBJ2-7 | TRBV15 | 15 | . | TRBD1 | CATSRVGTGHYEQYF | TGTGCCACCAGCAGAGTAGGGACAGGGCACTACGAGCAGTACTTC
TRBJ2-3 | TRBV5-1 | 14 | . | . | CASSLGGSGDTQYF | TGCGCCAGCAGCTTGGGCGGATCTGGTGATACGCAGTATTTT
TRBJ2-1 | TRBV29-1 | 15 | . | . | CSSGVYGTSHNEQFF | TGCAGCTCTGGGGTGTATGGGACATCCCACAATGAGCAGTTCTTC
TRBJ1-1 | TRBV19 | 14 | few | . | CASSRIPGNTEAFF | TGTGCCAGTAGCCGAATCCCGGGAAACACTGAAGCTTTCTTT
TRBJ1-2 | TRBV6-6 | 13 | few | TRBD1 | CASSYNRGDGYTF | TGTGCCAGCAGTTACAACAGGGGGGATGGCTACACCTTC
TRBJ2-3 | TRBV30 | 13 | few | . | CAWSETSTDTQYF | TGTGCCTGGAGCGAGACTAGCACAGATACGCAGTATTTT
TRBJ1-1 | TRBV7-9 | 12 | . | . | CASSRENTEAFF | TGTGCCAGCAGCAGAGAGAACACTGAAGCTTTCTTT
TRBJ2-5 | TRBV5-4 | 14 | once | TRBD2 | CASSLVGGDETQYF | TGTGCCAGCAGCTTGGTCGGGGGGGACGAGACCCAGTACTTC
TRBJ2-3 | TRBV5-1 | 11 | . | TRBD1 | CASSSGQGTYF | TGCGCCAGCAGCTCCGGACAGGGAACGTATTTT
TRBJ1-5 | TRBV15 | 16 | . | . | CATSRETADSNQPQHF | TGTGCCACCAGCAGAGAAACAGCCGATAGCAATCAGCCCCAGCATTTT
TRBJ2-7 | TRBV7-2 | 13 | few | TRBD2 | CASKTGGAYEQYF | TGTGCCAGCAAGACCGGGGGGGCCTACGAGCAGTACTTC
TRBJ1-6 | TRBV30 | 13 | . | . | CAWSGLYDSPLHF | TGTGCCTGGAGCGGACTTTATGATTCACCCCTCCACTTT
TRBJ2-6 | TRBV5-1 | 15 | few | TRBD2 | CASSSGLAASNVLTF | TGCGCCAGCAGCTCGGGACTAGCGGCCTCCAACGTCCTGACTTTC
TRBJ2-5 | TRBV7-9 | 11 | . | . | CASSPGETQYF | TGTGCCAGCAGCCCGGGGGAGACCCAGTACTTC
TRBJ1-2 | TRBV29-1 | 14 | . | . | CSVEDHSRNYGYTF | TGCAGCGTTGAAGATCACAGTCGTAACTATGGCTACACCTTC
TRBJ1-1 | TRBV11-3 | 15 | . | . | CASSPGQGYGTEAFF | TGTGCCAGCAGCCCCGGTCAGGGGTACGGCACTGAAGCTTTCTTT
TRBJ1-4 | TRBV4-2 | 17 | few | TRBD1 | CASSQDGKGTGSEKLFF | TGTGCCAGCAGCCAAGATGGAAAAGGGACAGGGTCCGAAAAACTGTTTTTT
TRBJ2-1 | TRBV19 | 16 | few | TRBD2 | CASSPLLPGGDNEQFF | TGTGCCAGTAGTCCCCTCTTACCGGGAGGGGACAATGAGCAGTTCTTC
TRBJ2-1 | TRBV4-1 | 16 | . | TRBD2 | CASTQWTSGSMDEQFF | TGCGCCAGCACCCAGTGGACCAGCGGGAGCATGGATGAGCAGTTCTTC
TRBJ2-7 | TRBV21-1 | 15 | few | . | CASRLTSGRTNEQYF | TGTGCCAGCCGCTTGACTAGCGGGAGAACCAACGAGCAGTACTTC
TRBJ2-2 | TRBV5-1 | 14 | . | TRBD1 | CASSTGQGTGELFF | TGCGCCAGCAGCACAGGACAGGGGACCGGGGAGCTGTTTTTT
TRBJ1-2 | TRBV30 | 15 | few | TRBD1 | CAWSVKGARGYGYTF | TGTGCCTGGAGTGTAAAGGGGGCGCGGGGCTATGGCTACACCTTC
TRBJ2-7 | TRBV12-5 | 14 | few | TRBD1 | CASGSGQALGEQYF | TGTGCTAGTGGTTCGGGACAGGCCCTCGGCGAGCAGTACTTC
TRBJ2-1 | TRBV30 | 12 | few | . | CAWSGMGYEQFF | TGTGCCTGGAGCGGGATGGGTTATGAGCAGTTCTTC
TRBJ1-5 | TRBV18 | 14 | . | . | CASSPGAGDQPQHF | TGTGCCAGCTCACCAGGGGCAGGGGATCAGCCCCAGCATTTT
TRBJ2-1 | TRBV27 | 15 | . | TRBD1 | CASSPWTGPMNEQFF | TGTGCCAGCAGTCCATGGACAGGCCCGATGAATGAGCAGTTCTTC
TRBJ2-3 | TRBV27 | 17 | few | TRBD2 | CASSLFFLAGVPGTQYF | TGTGCCAGCAGTTTATTCTTCCTAGCGGGGGTTCCAGGAACGCAGTATTTT
TRBJ2-1 | TRBV5-6 | 16 | few | TRBD2 | CASSTRTSGGVAEQFF | TGTGCCAGCAGCACAAGGACTAGCGGGGGAGTCGCTGAGCAGTTCTTC
TRBJ2-2 | TRBV5-1 | 15 | few | TRBD1 | CASSSRDRGSGELFF | TGCGCCAGCAGCTCGAGGGACAGGGGGTCCGGGGAGCTGTTTTTT
TRBJ2-3 | TRBV5-5 | 13 | . | TRBD2 | CASSRGGTDTQYF | TGTGCCAGCAGCCGGGGGGGCACAGATACGCAGTATTTT
TRBJ1-6 | TRBV9 | 14 | few | . | CASSVARDNSPLHF | TGTGCCAGCAGCGTAGCCAGGGATAATTCACCCCTCCACTTT
TRBJ2-3 | TRBV7-2 | 14 | . | TRBD1 | CASRKTGGTDTQYF | TGTGCCAGCAGAAAAACAGGGGGAACAGATACGCAGTATTTT
TRBJ2-1 | TRBV9 | 13 | . | TRBD1 | CASSAGQYNEQFF | TGTGCCAGCAGCGCGGGACAGTACAATGAGCAGTTCTTC
TRBJ2-7 | TRBV5-4 | 15 | . | TRBD2 | CASSLARLAGGEQYF | TGTGCCAGCAGCTTGGCCCGACTAGCGGGAGGCGAGCAGTACTTC
TRBJ2-1 | TRBV7-9 | 17 | few | TRBD2 | CASSPRASGATYNEQFF | TGTGCCAGCAGCCCAAGGGCCAGCGGGGCAACCTACAATGAGCAGTTCTTC
TRBJ2-1 | TRBV6-4 | 13 | few | TRBD2 | CASTILAGGEQFF | TGTGCCAGCACCATACTAGCGGGGGGCGAGCAGTTCTTC
TRBJ2-5 | TRBV5-4 | 16 | . | . | CASSPSRLSGQETQYF | TGTGCCAGCAGCCCGAGCCGACTTAGCGGCCAAGAGACCCAGTACTTC
TRBJ2-3 | TRBV6-5 | 15 | . | . | CASSYSPTSTDTQYF | TGTGCCAGCAGTTACTCCCCTACTAGCACAGATACGCAGTATTTT
TRBJ2-1 | TRBV2 | 15 | . | TRBD2 | CASRSTSGDYNEQFF | TGTGCCAGCAGATCGACTAGCGGGGACTACAATGAGCAGTTCTTC
TRBJ2-7 | TRBV5-1 | 14 | few | . | CASSSQGGTIEQYF | TGCGCCAGCAGCTCACAGGGTGGGACGATCGAGCAGTACTTC
TRBJ2-2 | TRBV2 | 13 | . | . | CASSGPGTGELFF | TGTGCCAGCAGTGGACCGGGGACCGGGGAGCTGTTTTTT
TRBJ1-2 | TRBV7-9 | 14 | few | TRBD1 | CASSLAGTGNGYTF | TGTGCCAGCAGCTTAGCCGGGACAGGAAATGGCTACACCTTC
TRBJ1-1 | TRBV11-2 | 14 | . | . | CASSLGQKNTEAFF | TGTGCCAGCAGCCTCGGACAGAAGAACACTGAAGCTTTCTTT
TRBJ2-3 | TRBV25-1 | 15 | few | . | CASSEGGRYTDTQYF | TGTGCCAGCAGTGAAGGTGGGCGCTACACAGATACGCAGTATTTT
TRBJ2-1 | TRBV5-1 | 15 | . | TRBD2 | CASSLSSGGYNEQFF | TGCGCCAGCAGCTTGTCTAGCGGGGGCTACAATGAGCAGTTCTTC
TRBJ1-2 | TRBV11-1 | 13 | few | . | CASSGASLYGYTF | TGTGCCAGCAGCGGGGCGTCCCTCTATGGCTACACCTTC